This T cell receptor beta chain was sequenced during a study of blood T cell repertoires in COVID-19. Turning to the study itself: Donors in the United States, Italy and Spain gave samples during acute or convalescent COVID-19. Sources were T cells, B-cell-depleted T cells, or PBMCs; the material itself was cDNA or gDNA.

Authors' analysis steps: From reference gene primer amplification, estimates of nucleated cell counts were derived. Produced via immunoSEQ multiplex PCR; TCRdb's table is partial and in-frame only. That table furnishes V, J and clone size, whereas the DNA furnished D and trimming. The table shows some 130,000 clones, with almost 80% occurring only once. CDR3 length: 13 amino acids. Germline CDR1 reads SQVTM; CDR2 reads ANQGSEA. The ends were cut back, 1 base at V and 6 bases at J, with 10 bases in the middle. This TCR came from a man in his 60s who had recovered from COVID-19. This sequence joins TRBV29-1 and TRBJ2-1; D gene ambiguous. Sequenced input: peripheral blood. For the CDR3, the DNA is TGCAGCGTTGAAGGAGGCACGACCAATGAGCAGTTCTTC. It encodes CSVEGGTTNEQFF.